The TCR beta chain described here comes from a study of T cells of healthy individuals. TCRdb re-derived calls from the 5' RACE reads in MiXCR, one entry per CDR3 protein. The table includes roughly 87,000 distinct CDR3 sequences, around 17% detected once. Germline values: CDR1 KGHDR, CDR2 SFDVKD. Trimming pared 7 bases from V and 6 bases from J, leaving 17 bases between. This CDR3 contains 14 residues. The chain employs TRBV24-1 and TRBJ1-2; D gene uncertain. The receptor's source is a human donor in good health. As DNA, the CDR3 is TGTGCCACCAGAGGACCGTGGGAGACGGATGGCTACACCTTC. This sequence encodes CATRGPWETDGYTF.